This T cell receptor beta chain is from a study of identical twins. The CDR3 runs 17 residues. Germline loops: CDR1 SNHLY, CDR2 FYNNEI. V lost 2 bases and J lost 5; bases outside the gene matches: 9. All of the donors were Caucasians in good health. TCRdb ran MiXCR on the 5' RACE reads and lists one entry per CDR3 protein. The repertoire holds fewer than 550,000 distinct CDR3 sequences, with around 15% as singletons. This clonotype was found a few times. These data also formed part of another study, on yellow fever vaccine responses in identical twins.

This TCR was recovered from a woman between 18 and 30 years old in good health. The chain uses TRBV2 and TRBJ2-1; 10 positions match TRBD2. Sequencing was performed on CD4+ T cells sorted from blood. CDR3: CASSERTSGFANNEQFF. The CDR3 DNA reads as TGTGCCAGCAGTGAAAGGACTAGCGGATTTGCCAACAATGAGCAGTTCTTC. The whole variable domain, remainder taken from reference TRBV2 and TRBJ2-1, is EPEVTQTPSHQVTQMGQEVILRCVPISNHLYFYWYRQILGQKVEFLVSFYNNEISEKSEIFDDQFSVERPDGSNFTLKIRSTKLEDSAMYFCASSERTSGFANNEQFFGPGTRLTVL.